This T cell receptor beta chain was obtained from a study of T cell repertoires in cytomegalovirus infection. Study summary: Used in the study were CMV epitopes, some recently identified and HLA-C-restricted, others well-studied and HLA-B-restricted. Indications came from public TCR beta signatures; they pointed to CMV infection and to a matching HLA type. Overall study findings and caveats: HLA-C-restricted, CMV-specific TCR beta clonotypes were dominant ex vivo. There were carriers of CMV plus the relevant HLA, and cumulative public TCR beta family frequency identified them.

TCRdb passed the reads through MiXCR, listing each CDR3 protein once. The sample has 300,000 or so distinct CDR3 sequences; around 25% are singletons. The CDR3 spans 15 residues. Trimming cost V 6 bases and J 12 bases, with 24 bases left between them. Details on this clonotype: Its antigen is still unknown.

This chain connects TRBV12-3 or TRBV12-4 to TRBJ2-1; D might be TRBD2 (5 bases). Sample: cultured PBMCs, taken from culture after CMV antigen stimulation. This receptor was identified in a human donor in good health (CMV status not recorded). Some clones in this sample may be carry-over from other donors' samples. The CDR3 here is CASSRREDSKSWQFF. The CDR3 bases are TGTGCCAGCAGCCGGCGAGAGGACTCGAAGTCCTGGCAGTTCTTC.